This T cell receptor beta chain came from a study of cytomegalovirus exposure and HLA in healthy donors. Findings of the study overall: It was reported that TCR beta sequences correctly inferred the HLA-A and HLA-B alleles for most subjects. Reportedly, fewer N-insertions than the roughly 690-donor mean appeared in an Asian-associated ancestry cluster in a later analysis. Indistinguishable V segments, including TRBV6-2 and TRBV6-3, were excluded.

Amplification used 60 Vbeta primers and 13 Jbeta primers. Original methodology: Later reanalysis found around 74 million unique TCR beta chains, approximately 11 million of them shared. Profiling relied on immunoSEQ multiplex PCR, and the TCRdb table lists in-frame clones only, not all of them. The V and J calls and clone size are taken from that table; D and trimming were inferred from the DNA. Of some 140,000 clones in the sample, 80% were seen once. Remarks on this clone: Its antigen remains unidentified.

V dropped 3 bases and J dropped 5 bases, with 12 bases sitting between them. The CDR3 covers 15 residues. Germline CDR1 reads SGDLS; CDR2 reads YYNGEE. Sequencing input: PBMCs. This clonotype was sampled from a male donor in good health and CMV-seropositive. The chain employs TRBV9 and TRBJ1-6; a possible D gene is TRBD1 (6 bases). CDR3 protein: CASSEGGGHNSPLHF. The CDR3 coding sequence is TGTGCCAGCAGCGAGGGGGGGGGACATAATTCACCCCTCCACTTT.